These 23 T cell receptor beta chains were all obtained from the same sample, sequenced in a study of T cells after yellow fever vaccination. Using its own MiXCR run on the 5' RACE reads, TCRdb lists one record per CDR3 protein. The sample contains about 430,000 distinct CDR3 sequences, 18% of which appear only once. Here the sequenced sample was PBMCs, taken before the yellow fever booster vaccination. Every receptor here comes from a man younger than 35 who received the YFV17D yellow fever vaccine.

V and J are TRBV6-2 or TRBV6-3 and TRBJ2-3; weak D call: TRBD2 (5 bases). The germline V gene encodes CDR1 MNHEY and CDR2 SVGEGT. Trimming left V 6 bases short and J 10 bases short, with 17 bases between. There are 13 residues in the CDR3. CDR3 nucleotides: TGTGCCAGCAGAGCGGATGCGGCCAGGTCGCAGTATTTT. Its protein is CASRADAARSQYF.

This clonotype was counted at least ten times. This chain joins TRBV12-3 or TRBV12-4 and TRBJ2-3; possible D gene TRBD2, 7 bases. The CDR3 extends over 13 amino acids. Between the trimmed V and J ends, which lost 3 bases and 6 bases, there was a span of 10 bases. The CDR3 spells CASSLGGRDTQYF. The CDR3 DNA is TGTGCCAGCAGTTTGGGGGGGCGGGATACGCAGTATTTT.

This chain connects TRBV5-1 to TRBJ2-7; 10 nucleotides align to TRBD1. There are 17 residues in the CDR3. The V gene's germline CDR1 is SGHRS and CDR2 YFSETQ. V shed 3 bases and J 5 bases; nucleotides not matched to a gene: 14. The DNA of the CDR3 is TGCGCCAGCAGCTCCCCGGGACAGGGGATCGGCATCCACGAGCAGTACTTC. Translated: CASSSPGQGIGIHEQYF.

This clonotype was seen only a few times. This sequence joins TRBV29-1 and TRBJ2-3, with TRBD2 identical over 9 bases. CDR1 and CDR2 (germline): SQVTM, ANQGSEA. The CDR3 spans 15 residues. V was clipped by 4 bases and J by 3 bases; unmatched bases: 8. The DNA for the CDR3 is TGCAGCGTTGTGTGGGCGGGGGGGCCAACAGATACGCAGTATTTT. Translated, it gives CSVVWAGGPTDTQYF.

This clonotype was seen a handful of times. This chain joins TRBV10-3 and TRBJ2-5; a possible D gene is TRBD1 (6 bases). This CDR3 contains 14 residues. The germline V and J ends were trimmed by 10 bases and 3 bases, with 18 bases remaining between them. The germline V gene has CDR1 ENHRY and CDR2 SYGVKD. CDR3 bases: TGTGCCAGCGGTTCGCAACAGGGCGAAGAGACCCAGTACTTC. Translated: CASGSQQGEETQYF.

The chain recombines TRBV12-3 or TRBV12-4 with TRBJ2-3; 8 bases map to TRBD1. With V trimmed by 3 bases and J by 1 base, 6 bases remained unmatched. The CDR3 loop spans 16 amino acids. The CDR3 DNA sequence: TGTGCCAGCAGTTTCAGGGGGCGGGGAGGCACAGATACGCAGTATTTT. It codes for CASSFRGRGGTDTQYF.

This sequence joins TRBV4-2 and TRBJ1-1; TRBD1 matches at 7 bases. The ends lost 7 bases at V and 1 base at J; junction bases unmatched: 15. Germline V gives CDR1 LGHNA, CDR2 YNFKEQ. This CDR3 has 17 amino acids. The CDR3 reads CASTLGGPGQKNTEAFF. The DNA of the CDR3 is TGTGCCAGCACCTTAGGTGGGCCGGGACAGAAGAACACTGAAGCTTTCTTT.

This chain uses TRBV6-2 or TRBV6-3 with TRBJ2-2; D is ambiguous. Germline-derived CDR1 and CDR2 are MNHEY and SVGEGT. Trimming took off 6 bases at V and 0 bases at J, with 8 bases between the two ends. The CDR3 is 14 residues long. Here the CDR3 DNA reads TGTGCCAGCAGGCGGTCGGCGAACACCGGGGAGCTGTTTTTT. This codes for CASRRSANTGELFF.

This chain joins TRBV6-6 and TRBJ2-3, with D hard to call. Germline values: CDR1 MNHNY, CDR2 SVGAGI (reference sequence). CDR3 length: 13 residues. Trimming cost V 6 bases and J 4 bases, with 11 bases left between them. In DNA form, the CDR3 reads TGTGCCAGCAGCTCAATGGGGTCAGATACGCAGTATTTT. This gives the protein CASSSMGSDTQYF.

This clonotype has a handful of counts. V is TRBV6-5 and J is TRBJ2-5; 14 bases align to TRBD2. The CDR3 covers 18 residues. Germline V lookup: CDR1 MNHEY, CDR2 SVGAGI. V trimming: 4 bases; J trimming: 4 bases; junction bases outside the gene matches: 11. Written as DNA, the CDR3 is TGTGCCAGCAGTTGGGAACCGGGACTAGCGGGGGTAGGAGAGACCCAGTACTTC. It encodes CASSWEPGLAGVGETQYF.

This clonotype was observed many times. The chain joins TRBV20-1 to TRBJ1-1, with 7 bases identical to TRBD1. V was clipped by 0 bases and J by 6 bases; unmatched bases: 13. The V gene's germline CDR1 is DFQATT and CDR2 SNEGSKA (reference sequence). CDR3 length: 16 amino acids. The CDR3 DNA sequence: TGCAGTGCTAGAGATCTTCTCCGACAGGGCATAGCTGAAGCTTTCTTT. This sequence encodes CSARDLLRQGIAEAFF.

This chain uses TRBV9 with TRBJ2-5; 8 nucleotides line up with TRBD2. V dropped 0 bases and J dropped 0; count of bases not matched to a gene: 4. The CDR3 is made up of 16 amino acids. Germline V gene data show CDR1 as SGDLS and CDR2 as YYNGEE. Here the CDR3 reads CASSVGAGGYQETQYF. In nucleotides, the CDR3 is TGTGCCAGCAGCGTAGGTGCGGGGGGCTACCAAGAGACCCAGTACTTC.

This clonotype turned up a few times. The chain uses TRBV13 and TRBJ2-2, with TRBD2 identical over 15 bases. The CDR3 is 19 residues long. Germline CDR1 PRHDT, CDR2 FYEKMQ (reference sequence). Trimming took 5 bases from V and 1 from J; bases not matched to a gene: 8. CDR3 bases: TGTGCCAGCAGCCACGCCGGGACTAGCGGGGGGCGGAACACCGGGGAGCTGTTTTTT. As protein: CASSHAGTSGGRNTGELFF.

The chain employs TRBV7-2 and TRBJ2-2, with D hard to call. Germline assignment: CDR1 SGHTA and CDR2 FQGNSA. This CDR3 spans 13 amino acids. V lost 0 bases and J 8 bases, leaving 7 bases between the germline ends. This chain's CDR3 is CASSLARQGELFF. DNA for the CDR3: TGTGCCAGCAGCTTAGCCCGTCAGGGGGAGCTGTTTTTT.

The chain combines TRBV28 with TRBJ2-7; 7 nucleotides agree with TRBD2. The CDR3 totals 15 residues. Looked up from germline, CDR1 is MDHEN and CDR2 is SYDVKM. After removal of 3 bases from V and 5 bases from J, the junction contained 10 bases not matched to a gene. DNA of the CDR3: TGTGCCAGCAGTTTGGGAGGGAAGCGCACCCACGAGCAGTACGTC. This sequence encodes CASSLGGKRTHEQYV.

Only a few counts were recorded for this clonotype. CDR3 coding DNA: TGCGCCAGCAGCTTTGCCGGGACAGTTACTAGCACAGATACGCAGTATTTT. It is translated as CASSFAGTVTSTDTQYF. J is TRBJ2-3 and V is TRBV5-1, with 7 bases aligning to TRBD1. The V segment lost 2 bases and the J segment 0 bases; nucleotides outside the gene matches: 9. CDR1 and CDR2 (germline): SGHRS, YFSETQ. CDR3 length: 17 residues.

The chain uses TRBV12-3 or TRBV12-4 and TRBJ2-3; 7 bases are a match to TRBD2. The V gene end was trimmed by 6 bases and the J gene end by 6 bases; junction bases not matched to a gene: 15. The CDR3 length is 16 residues. CDR3 coding DNA: TGTGCCAGCAGATGGGGGGAAGCGGGGTGGTTGGATACGCAGTATTTT. Its translation: CASRWGEAGWLDTQYF.

The rearrangement joins TRBV12-3 or TRBV12-4 to TRBJ2-5; either TRBD1 or TRBD2 may fit D (6 bases each). With 6 bases removed from V and 3 bases from J, the gap between germline ends came to 17 bases. CDR3 size: 15 residues. CDR3 region: CASSPPRGQKETQYF. DNA for the CDR3: TGTGCCAGCAGCCCCCCCCGGGGGCAGAAAGAGACCCAGTACTTC.

V is TRBV28 and J is TRBJ2-3, with D possibly matching TRBD2 (5 bases). Trimming pared 6 bases from V and 0 bases from J, leaving 13 bases between. The CDR3 is made up of 15 amino acids. CDR1 MDHEN and CDR2 SYDVKM come from the germline V gene. For the CDR3, the DNA is TGTGCCAGCAGACCAAATGAGGGTAGCACAGATACGCAGTATTTT. It yields the protein CASRPNEGSTDTQYF.

Details on this clonotype: Without the conserved terminal phenylalanine or tryptophan, this CDR3 likely stems from a read error. V usage is TRBV24-1 and J usage is TRBJ2-2; no firm D call. V gave up 4 bases and J gave up 5 bases, with 1 base separating them. Germline CDR1 and CDR2: KGHDR and SFDVKD. This CDR3 contains 11 residues. The CDR3 nucleotides read TGTGCCACCAGTGAGACCGGGGAGCTGTTTGTT. It encodes CATSETGELFV.

This clonotype was recorded at least ten times. The chain employs TRBV6-1 and TRBJ2-3; 9 bases map to TRBD2. Losses at the gene ends were 6 bases for V and 4 bases for J; bases not matched to a gene: 8. The CDR3 is made up of 15 amino acids. Germline V lookup: CDR1 MNHNS, CDR2 SASEGT. The CDR3 coding sequence is TGTGCCAGCAGCGCCGGGACTAGCTATTCAGATACGCAGTATTTT. It yields the protein CASSAGTSYSDTQYF.

CDR3 sequence (DNA): TGTGCCAGCAGCCAAGGGACTAGATACGAGCAGTACTTC. Amino acids: CASSQGTRYEQYF. The chain is built from TRBV7-2 and TRBJ2-7, with 8 positions matching TRBD2. The CDR3 has 13 residues. Per the germline V gene, CDR1 is SGHTA and CDR2 is FQGNSA. J gave up 4 bases and V 5 bases, and 4 bases lay outside the gene matches.

This clonotype has just a few counts. The chain links TRBV5-1 to TRBJ2-1; 11 positions agree with TRBD1. J was trimmed by 8 bases and V by 0 bases; bases with no gene match: 4. Germline CDR1 is SGHRS and CDR2 is YFSETQ. CDR3 length: 15 residues. The CDR3 coding sequence is TGCGCCAGCAGCTTGGCGGGACAGGGGGTCGATGAGCAGTTCTTC. Encoded protein: CASSLAGQGVDEQFF.